This TCR beta chain came from a study of blood T cell repertoires in COVID-19. This table comes from immunoSEQ multiplex PCR, and its TCRdb copy is limited to in-frame clones, with some not included. The table records about 53,000 clones, roughly 77% of them present only once. This clone was observed a handful of times. Specimen: peripheral blood. This sequence was found in a man between 65 and 85 years old with active or convalescent COVID-19.

CDR3 loop: CASSLFRNRAVNEQFF. In DNA form, the CDR3 reads TGTGCCAGCAGCTTATTCCGGAACAGGGCGGTAAATGAGCAGTTCTTC. The rearrangement joins TRBV11-2 to TRBJ2-1; TRBD1 is a possible D gene (6 bases). V was shortened by 2 bases and J by 7 bases, with 18 bases between the two germline ends. This CDR3 has 16 residues. Germline assignment: CDR1 SGHAT and CDR2 FQNNGV.